The clone carrying this T cell receptor beta chain counts as medium-sized (0.01 to 0.1%). Its antigen is undetermined. V shed 4 bases and J shed 0 bases, with 13 bases lying between them. This CDR3 is 16 amino acids long. Per the germline V gene, CDR1 is MGHRA and CDR2 is YSYEKL. One entry per CDR3 protein results from TCRdb running MiXCR on the 5' RACE reads. The sample lists about 23,000 distinct CDR3 sequences, more than 25% occurring once. Study outcomes and limitations: Tumor Treg TCRs overlapped most with tumor naive CD4+ cells.

The sample consisted of tumor-infiltrating naive CD4+ T cells sorted from the breast tumor. Subset given: naive CD4+ T cells, CD4+CD45RA+CD25-. The origin of this receptor is a female donor with breast cancer. V is TRBV4-1 and J is TRBJ1-5; TRBD1 might be the D (6 bases). CDR3 in DNA: TGCGCCAGCAGCCTTGACAGGAGTTATAGCAATCAGCCCCAGCATTTT. It codes for CASSLDRSYSNQPQHF.